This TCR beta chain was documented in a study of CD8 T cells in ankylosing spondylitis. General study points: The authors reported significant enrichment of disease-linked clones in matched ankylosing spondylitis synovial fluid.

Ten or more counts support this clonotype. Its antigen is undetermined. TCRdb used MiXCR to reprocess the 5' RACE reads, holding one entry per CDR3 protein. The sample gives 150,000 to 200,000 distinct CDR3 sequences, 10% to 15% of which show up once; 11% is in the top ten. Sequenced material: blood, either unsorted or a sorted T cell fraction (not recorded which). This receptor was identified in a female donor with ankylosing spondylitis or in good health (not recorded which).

The CDR3 nucleotides are TGCGCCAGCAGCCTGGGGGGGGACGAGACCCAGTACTTC. Its protein product is CASSLGGDETQYF. The V call is TRBV5-1, the J call TRBJ2-5; 7 bases are shared with TRBD2. CDR1 SGHRS and CDR2 YFSETQ come from the germline V gene. The CDR3 consists of 13 residues. The V segment lost 4 bases and the J segment 5 bases; nucleotides outside the gene matches: 5.